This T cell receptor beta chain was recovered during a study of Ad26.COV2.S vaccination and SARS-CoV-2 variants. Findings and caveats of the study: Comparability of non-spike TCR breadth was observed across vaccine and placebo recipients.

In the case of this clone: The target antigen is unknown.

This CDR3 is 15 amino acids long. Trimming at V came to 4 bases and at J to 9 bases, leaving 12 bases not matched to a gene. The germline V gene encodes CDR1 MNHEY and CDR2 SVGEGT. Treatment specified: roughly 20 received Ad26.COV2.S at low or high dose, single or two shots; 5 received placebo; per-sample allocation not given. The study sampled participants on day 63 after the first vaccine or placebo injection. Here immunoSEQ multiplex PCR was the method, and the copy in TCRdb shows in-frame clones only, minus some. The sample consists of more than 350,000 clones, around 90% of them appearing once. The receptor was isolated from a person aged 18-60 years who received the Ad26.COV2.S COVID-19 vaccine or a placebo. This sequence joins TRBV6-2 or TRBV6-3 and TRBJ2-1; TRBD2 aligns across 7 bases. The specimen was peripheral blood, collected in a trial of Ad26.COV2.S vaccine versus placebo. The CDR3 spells CASSSPGLPVREQFF. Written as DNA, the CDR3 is TGTGCCAGCAGTTCACCGGGACTACCAGTGCGTGAGCAGTTCTTC.